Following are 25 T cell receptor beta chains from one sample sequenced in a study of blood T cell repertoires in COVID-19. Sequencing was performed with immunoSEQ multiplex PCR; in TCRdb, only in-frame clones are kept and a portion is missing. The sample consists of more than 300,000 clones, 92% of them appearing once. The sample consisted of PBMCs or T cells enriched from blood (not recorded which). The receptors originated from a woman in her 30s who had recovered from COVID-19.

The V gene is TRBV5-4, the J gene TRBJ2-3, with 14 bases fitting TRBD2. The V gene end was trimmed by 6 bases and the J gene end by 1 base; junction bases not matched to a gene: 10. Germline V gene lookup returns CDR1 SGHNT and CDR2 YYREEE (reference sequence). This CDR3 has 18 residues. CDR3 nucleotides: TGTGCCAGCACCAAGGGACAGGGACTAGCGGGGGGCACAGATACGCAGTATTTT. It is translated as CASTKGQGLAGGTDTQYF.

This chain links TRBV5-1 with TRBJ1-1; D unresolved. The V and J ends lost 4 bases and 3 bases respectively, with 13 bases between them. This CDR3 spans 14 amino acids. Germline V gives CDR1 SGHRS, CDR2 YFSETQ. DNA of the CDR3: TGCGCCAGCAGCCATGTTGGTACGGACACTGAAGCTTTCTTT. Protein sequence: CASSHVGTDTEAFF.

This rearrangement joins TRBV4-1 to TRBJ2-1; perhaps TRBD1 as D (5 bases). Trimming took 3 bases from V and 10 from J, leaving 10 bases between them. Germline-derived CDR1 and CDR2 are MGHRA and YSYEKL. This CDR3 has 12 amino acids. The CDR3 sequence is CASSQPRGEQFF. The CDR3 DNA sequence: TGCGCCAGCAGCCAGCCTAGGGGCGAGCAGTTCTTC.

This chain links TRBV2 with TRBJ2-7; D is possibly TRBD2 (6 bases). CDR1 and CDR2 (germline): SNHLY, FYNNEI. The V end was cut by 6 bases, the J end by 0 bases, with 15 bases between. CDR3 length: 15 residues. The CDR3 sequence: CASSGIAARSYEQYF. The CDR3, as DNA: TGTGCCAGCAGCGGTATAGCGGCCCGCTCCTACGAGCAGTACTTC. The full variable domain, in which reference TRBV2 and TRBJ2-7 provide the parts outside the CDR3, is EPEVTQTPSHQVTQMGQEVILRCVPISNHLYFYWYRQILGQKVEFLVSFYNNEISEKSEIFDDQFSVERPDGSNFTLKIRSTKLEDSAMYFCASSGIAARSYEQYFGPGTRLTVT.

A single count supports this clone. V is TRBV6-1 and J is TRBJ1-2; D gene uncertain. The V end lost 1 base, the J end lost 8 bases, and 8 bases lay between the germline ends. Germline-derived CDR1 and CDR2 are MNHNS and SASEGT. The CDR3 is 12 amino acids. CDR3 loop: CASSEGPEGYTF. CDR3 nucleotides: TGTGCCAGCAGTGAAGGCCCGGAGGGCTACACCTTC.

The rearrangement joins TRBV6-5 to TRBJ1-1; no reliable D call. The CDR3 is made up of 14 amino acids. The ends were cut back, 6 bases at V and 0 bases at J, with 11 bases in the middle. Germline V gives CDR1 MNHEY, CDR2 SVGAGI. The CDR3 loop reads CASRINYMNTEAFF. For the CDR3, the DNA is TGTGCCAGCAGAATCAACTACATGAACACTGAAGCTTTCTTT.

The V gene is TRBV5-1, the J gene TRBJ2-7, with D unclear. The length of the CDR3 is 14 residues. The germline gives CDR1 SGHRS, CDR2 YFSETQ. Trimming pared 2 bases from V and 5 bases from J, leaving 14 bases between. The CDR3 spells CASSLGYEANEQYF. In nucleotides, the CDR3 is TGCGCCAGCAGCTTAGGATATGAGGCCAACGAGCAGTACTTC.

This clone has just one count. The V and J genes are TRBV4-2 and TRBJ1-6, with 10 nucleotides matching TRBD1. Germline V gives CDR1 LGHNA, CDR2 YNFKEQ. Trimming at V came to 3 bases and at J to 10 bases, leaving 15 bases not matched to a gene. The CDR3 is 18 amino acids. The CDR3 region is CASSHPIFPGQGNSPLHF. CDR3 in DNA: TGTGCCAGCAGCCATCCCATTTTCCCGGGACAGGGGAACTCACCCCTCCACTTT.

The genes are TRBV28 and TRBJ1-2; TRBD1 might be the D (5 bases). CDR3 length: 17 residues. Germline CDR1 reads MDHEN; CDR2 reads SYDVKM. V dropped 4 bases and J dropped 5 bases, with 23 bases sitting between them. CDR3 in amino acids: CASSSHLGGAYKYGYTF. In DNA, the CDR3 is TGTGCCAGCAGTTCCCATCTCGGAGGGGCGTATAAGTATGGCTACACCTTC.

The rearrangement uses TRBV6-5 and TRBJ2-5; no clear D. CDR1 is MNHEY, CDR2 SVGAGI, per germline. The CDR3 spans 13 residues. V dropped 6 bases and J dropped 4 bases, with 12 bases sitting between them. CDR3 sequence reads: CASRRLAGETQYF. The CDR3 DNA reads TGTGCCAGCAGGCGACTCGCTGGAGAGACCCAGTACTTC.

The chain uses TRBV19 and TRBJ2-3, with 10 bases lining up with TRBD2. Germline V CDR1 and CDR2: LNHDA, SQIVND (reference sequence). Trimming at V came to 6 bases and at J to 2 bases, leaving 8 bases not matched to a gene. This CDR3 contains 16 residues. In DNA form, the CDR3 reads TGTGCCAGTAGAGAAGCGGGGGGGCCGTTCACAGATACGCAGTATTTT. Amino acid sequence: CASREAGGPFTDTQYF.

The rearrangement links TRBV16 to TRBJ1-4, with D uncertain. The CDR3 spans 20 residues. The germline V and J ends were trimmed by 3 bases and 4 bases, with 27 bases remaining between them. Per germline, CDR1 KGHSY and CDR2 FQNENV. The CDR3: CASSHSAGGISSIDNEKLFF. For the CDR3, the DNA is TGTGCCAGCAGCCACTCTGCCGGAGGGATTAGCTCGATAGATAATGAAAAACTGTTTTTT.

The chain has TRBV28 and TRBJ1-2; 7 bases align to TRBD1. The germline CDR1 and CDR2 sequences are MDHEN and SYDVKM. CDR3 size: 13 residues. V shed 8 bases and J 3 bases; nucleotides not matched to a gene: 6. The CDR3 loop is CASREGADYGYTF. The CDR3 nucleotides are TGTGCCAGCCGGGAGGGGGCGGACTATGGCTACACCTTC.

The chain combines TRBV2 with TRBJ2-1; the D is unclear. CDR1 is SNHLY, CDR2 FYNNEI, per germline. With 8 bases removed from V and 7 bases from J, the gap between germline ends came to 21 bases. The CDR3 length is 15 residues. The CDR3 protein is CASAPTQPLKNEQFF. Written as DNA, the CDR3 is TGTGCCAGCGCCCCGACTCAGCCGCTAAAAAATGAGCAGTTCTTC.

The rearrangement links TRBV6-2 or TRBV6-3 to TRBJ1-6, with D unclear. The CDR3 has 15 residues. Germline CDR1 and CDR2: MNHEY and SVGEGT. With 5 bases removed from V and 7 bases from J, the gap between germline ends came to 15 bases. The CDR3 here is CASSRATGKNSPLHF. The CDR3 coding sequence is TGTGCCAGCAGTCGCGCGACGGGAAAGAATTCACCCCTCCACTTT.

The CDR3 nucleotides read TGTGCCACCAGCAAACAAATTGACAGGCCCTATGGCTACACCTTC. Its translation: CATSKQIDRPYGYTF. This chain links TRBV15 with TRBJ1-2; a possible D gene is TRBD1 (6 bases). The V gene lost 4 bases and the J gene lost 4 bases, with 16 bases spanning the gap. Germline assignment: CDR1 LNHNV and CDR2 YYDKDF (reference sequence). CDR3 length: 15 amino acids.

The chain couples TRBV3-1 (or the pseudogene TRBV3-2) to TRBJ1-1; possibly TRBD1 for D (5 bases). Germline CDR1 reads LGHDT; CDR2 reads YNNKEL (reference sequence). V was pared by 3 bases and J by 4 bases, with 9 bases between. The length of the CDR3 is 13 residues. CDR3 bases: TGTGCCAGCAGCCAGGCGGGGGTCACTGAAGCTTTCTTT. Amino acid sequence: CASSQAGVTEAFF.

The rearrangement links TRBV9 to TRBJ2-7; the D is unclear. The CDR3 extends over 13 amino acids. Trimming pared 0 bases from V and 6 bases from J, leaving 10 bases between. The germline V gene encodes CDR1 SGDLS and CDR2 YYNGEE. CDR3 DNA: TGTGCCAGCAGCGTAGCGGTTTACGGCGAGCAGTACTTC. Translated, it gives CASSVAVYGEQYF.

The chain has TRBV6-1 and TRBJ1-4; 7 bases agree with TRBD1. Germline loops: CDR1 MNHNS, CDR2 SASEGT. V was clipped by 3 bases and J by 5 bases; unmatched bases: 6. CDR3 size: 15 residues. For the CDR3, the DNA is TGTGCCAGCAGTGATGGGACAGCTGGGAATGAAAAACTGTTTTTT. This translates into CASSDGTAGNEKLFF.

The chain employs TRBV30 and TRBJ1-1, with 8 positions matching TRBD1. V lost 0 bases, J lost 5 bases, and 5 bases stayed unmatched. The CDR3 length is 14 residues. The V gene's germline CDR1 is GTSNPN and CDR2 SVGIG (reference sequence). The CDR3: CAWSVGRGRTEAFF. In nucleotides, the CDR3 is TGTGCCTGGAGTGTGGGCAGGGGGCGAACTGAAGCTTTCTTT.

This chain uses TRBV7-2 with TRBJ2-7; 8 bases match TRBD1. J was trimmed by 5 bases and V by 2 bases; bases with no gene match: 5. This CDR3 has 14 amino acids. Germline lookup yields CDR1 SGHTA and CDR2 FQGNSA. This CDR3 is CASSLHGQGNEQYF. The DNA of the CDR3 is TGTGCCAGCAGCTTACACGGACAGGGTAACGAGCAGTACTTC.

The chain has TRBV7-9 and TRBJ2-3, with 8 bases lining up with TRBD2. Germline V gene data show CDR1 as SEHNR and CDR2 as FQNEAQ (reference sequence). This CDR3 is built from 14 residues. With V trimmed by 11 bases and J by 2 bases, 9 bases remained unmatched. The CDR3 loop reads CAGQRGLDTDTQYF. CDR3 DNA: TGTGCCGGTCAACGGGGACTAGACACAGATACGCAGTATTTT.

CDR3 DNA: TGCGCCAGCAGCCCTGTCCCGGGACAGGACTATGGCTACACCTTC. As protein: CASSPVPGQDYGYTF. The V call is TRBV4-3, the J call TRBJ1-2; 8 nucleotides match TRBD1. This CDR3 region has 15 residues. V lost 4 bases and J lost 3; bases outside the gene matches: 7. Germline assignment: CDR1 LGHNA and CDR2 YSLEER.

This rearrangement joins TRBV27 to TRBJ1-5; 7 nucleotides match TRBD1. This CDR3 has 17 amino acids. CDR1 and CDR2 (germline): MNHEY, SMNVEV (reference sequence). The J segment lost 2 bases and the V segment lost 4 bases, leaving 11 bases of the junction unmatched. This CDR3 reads CASSSTGASLGNQPQHF. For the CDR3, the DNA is TGTGCCAGCAGTTCAACAGGGGCCAGCTTGGGCAATCAGCCCCAGCATTTT.

The CDR3 is CASSSGATGRLAGGPSNEQYF. The CDR3 DNA reads TGTGCCAGCAGTTCCGGGGCGACAGGGAGGCTAGCGGGAGGGCCTTCCAACGAGCAGTACTTC. V and J are TRBV28 and TRBJ2-7; TRBD2 matches 12 bases. Germline assignment: CDR1 MDHEN and CDR2 SYDVKM. The trim removed 4 bases at V and 5 bases at J, leaving 24 bases unmatched. The CDR3 consists of 21 residues.